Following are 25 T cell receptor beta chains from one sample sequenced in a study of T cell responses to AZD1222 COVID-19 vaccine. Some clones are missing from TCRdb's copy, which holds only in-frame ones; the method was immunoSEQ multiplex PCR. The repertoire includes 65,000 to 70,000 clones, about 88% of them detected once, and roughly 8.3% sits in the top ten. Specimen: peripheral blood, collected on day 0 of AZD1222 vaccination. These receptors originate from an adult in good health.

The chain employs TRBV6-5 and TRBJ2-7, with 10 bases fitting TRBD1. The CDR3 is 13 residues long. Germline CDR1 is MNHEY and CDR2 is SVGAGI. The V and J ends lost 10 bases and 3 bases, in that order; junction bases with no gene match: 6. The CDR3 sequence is CATSRDRGYEQYF. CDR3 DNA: TGTGCCACCTCTCGGGACAGGGGCTACGAGCAGTACTTC.

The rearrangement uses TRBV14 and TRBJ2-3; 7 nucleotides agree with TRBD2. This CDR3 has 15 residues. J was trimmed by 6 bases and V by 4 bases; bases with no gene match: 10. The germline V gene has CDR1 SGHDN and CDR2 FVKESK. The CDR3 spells CASSRLAAFVDTQYF. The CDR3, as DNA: TGTGCCAGCAGCCGTCTAGCGGCCTTCGTGGATACGCAGTATTTT.

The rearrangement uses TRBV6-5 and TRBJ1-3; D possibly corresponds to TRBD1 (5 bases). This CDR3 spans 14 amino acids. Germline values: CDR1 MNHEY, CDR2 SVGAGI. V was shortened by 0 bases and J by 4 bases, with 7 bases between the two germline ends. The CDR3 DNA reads TGTGCCAGCAGTTACTCGACAGAAGGAAACACCATATATTTT. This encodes CASSYSTEGNTIYF.

The CDR3 nucleotides read TGTGCCAGCAGCTTAGAACAACAGAACACTGAAGCTTTCTTT. Residues: CASSLEQQNTEAFF. The genes are TRBV11-3 and TRBJ1-1; D not certain. The CDR3 has 14 residues. Germline-derived CDR1 and CDR2 are SGHNT and YENEEA. Trimming took 0 bases from V and 1 from J, leaving 6 bases between them.

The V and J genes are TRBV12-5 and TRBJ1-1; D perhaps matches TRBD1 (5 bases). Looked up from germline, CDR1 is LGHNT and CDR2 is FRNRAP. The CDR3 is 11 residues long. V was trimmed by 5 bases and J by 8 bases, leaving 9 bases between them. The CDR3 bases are TGTGCTAGTGGTAAGGGACTAGAAGCTTTCTTT. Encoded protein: CASGKGLEAFF.

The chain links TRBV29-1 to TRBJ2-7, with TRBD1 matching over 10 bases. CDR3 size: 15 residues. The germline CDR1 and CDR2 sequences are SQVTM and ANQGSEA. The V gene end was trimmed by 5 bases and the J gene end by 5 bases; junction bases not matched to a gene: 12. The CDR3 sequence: CSVTGWDRGANEQYF. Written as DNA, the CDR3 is TGCAGCGTTACCGGCTGGGACAGGGGTGCCAACGAGCAGTACTTC.

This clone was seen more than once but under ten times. This CDR3 reads CASSLGRGTEAFF. CDR3 in DNA: TGTGCCAGCAGCTTAGGCCGGGGCACTGAAGCTTTCTTT. This chain joins TRBV11-2 and TRBJ1-1; D remains ambiguous. CDR1 and CDR2 from the germline V gene are SGHAT and FQNNGV. V shed 1 base and J shed 4 bases, with 7 bases lying between them. The CDR3 length is 13 residues.

This CDR3 is CASVTGDIGELFF. As DNA, the CDR3 is TGTGCCAGCGTCACAGGGGATATCGGGGAGCTGTTTTTT. The chain joins TRBV6-5 to TRBJ2-2; TRBD1 matches 7 bases. This CDR3 has 13 amino acids. Losses at the gene ends were 8 bases for V and 7 bases for J; bases not matched to a gene: 7. The germline gives CDR1 MNHEY, CDR2 SVGAGI.

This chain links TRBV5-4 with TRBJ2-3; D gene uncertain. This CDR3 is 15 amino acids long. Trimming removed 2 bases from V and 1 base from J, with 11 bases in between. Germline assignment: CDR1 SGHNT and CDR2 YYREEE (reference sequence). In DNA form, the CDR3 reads TGTGCCAGCAGCTTTGGTCTGGGTGGCACAGATACGCAGTATTTT. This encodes CASSFGLGGTDTQYF. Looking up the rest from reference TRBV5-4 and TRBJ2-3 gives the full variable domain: ETGVTQSPTHLIKTRGQQVTLRCSSQSGHNTVSWYQQALGQGPQFIFQYYREEENGRGNFPPRFSGLQFPNYSSELNVNALELDDSALYLCASSFGLGGTDTQYFGPGTRLTVL.

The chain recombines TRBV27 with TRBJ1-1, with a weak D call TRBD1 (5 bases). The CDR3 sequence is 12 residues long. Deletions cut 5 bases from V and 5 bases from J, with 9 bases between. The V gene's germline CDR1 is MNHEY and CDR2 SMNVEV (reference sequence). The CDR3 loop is CASSARGTEAFF. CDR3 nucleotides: TGTGCCAGCAGTGCCCGGGGGACTGAAGCTTTCTTT.

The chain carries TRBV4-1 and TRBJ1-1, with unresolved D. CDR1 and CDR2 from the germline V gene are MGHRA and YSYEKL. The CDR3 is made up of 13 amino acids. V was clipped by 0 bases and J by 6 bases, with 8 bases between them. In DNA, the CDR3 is TGCGCCAGCAGCCAAGATTGGGGTGCTGAAGCTTTCTTT. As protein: CASSQDWGAEAFF.

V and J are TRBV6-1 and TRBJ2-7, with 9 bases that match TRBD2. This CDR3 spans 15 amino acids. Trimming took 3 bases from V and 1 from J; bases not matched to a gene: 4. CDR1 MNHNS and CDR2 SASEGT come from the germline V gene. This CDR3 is CASSDSSGNSYEQYF. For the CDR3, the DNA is TGTGCCAGCAGTGATTCTAGCGGGAATTCCTACGAGCAGTACTTC.

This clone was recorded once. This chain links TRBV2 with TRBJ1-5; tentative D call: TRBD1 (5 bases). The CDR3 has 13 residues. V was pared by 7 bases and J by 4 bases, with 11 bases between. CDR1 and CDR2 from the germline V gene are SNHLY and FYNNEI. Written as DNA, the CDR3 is TGTGCCAGCACCGGGGACCTAAATCAGCCCCAGCATTTT. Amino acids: CASTGDLNQPQHF.

For the CDR3, the DNA is TGTGCCAGCGGGGGGCATCCCGGGGAGCTGTTTTTT. Translating it yields CASGGHPGELFF. This chain connects TRBV7-9 to TRBJ2-2, with D perhaps matching TRBD1 or TRBD2 (6 bases each). Germline CDR1 and CDR2: SEHNR and FQNEAQ (reference sequence). Trimming pared 8 bases from V and 6 bases from J, leaving 10 bases between. CDR3 length: 12 amino acids.

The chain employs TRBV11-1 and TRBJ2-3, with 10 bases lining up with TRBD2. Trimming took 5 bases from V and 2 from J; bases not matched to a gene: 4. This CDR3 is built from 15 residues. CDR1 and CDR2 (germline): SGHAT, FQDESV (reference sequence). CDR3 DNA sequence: TGTGCCAGCAGCCCTAGCGGGAGTCCCACAGATACGCAGTATTTT. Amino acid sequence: CASSPSGSPTDTQYF.

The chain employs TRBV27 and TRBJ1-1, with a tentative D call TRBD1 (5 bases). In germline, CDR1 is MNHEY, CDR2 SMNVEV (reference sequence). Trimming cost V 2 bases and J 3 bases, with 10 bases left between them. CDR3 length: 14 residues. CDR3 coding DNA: TGTGCCAGCAGTTTACTGGGGGGAGACACTGAAGCTTTCTTT. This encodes CASSLLGGDTEAFF.

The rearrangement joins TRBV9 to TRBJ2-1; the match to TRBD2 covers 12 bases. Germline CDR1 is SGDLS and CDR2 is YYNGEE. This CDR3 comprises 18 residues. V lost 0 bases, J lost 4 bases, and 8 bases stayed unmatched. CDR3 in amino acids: CASSVVGGLAGRYNEQFF. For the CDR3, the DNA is TGTGCCAGCAGCGTAGTAGGGGGACTAGCGGGCCGTTACAATGAGCAGTTCTTC.

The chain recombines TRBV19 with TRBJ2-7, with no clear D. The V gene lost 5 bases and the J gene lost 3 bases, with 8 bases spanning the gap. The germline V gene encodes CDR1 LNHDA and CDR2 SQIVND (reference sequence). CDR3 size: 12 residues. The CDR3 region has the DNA TGTGCCAGTAGTGTGAAAAACTACGAGCAGTACTTC. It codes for CASSVKNYEQYF.

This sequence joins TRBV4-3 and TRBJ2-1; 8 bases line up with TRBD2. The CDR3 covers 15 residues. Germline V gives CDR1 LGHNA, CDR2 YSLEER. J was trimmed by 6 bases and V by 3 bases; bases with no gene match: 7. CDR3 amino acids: CASSQAGTRANEQFF. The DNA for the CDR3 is TGCGCCAGCAGCCAGGCCGGGACTAGGGCCAATGAGCAGTTCTTC.

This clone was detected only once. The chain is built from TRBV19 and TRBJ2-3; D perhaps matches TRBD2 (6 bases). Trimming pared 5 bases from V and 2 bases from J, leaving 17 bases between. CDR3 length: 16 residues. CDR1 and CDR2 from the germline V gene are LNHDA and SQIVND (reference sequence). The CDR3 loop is CASSGRDWIYTDTQYF. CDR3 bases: TGTGCCAGTAGTGGCCGGGACTGGATATACACAGATACGCAGTATTTT.

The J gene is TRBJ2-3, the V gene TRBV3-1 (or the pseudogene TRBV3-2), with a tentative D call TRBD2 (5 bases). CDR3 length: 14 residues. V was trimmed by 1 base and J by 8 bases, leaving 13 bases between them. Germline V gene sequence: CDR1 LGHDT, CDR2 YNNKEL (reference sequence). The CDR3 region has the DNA TGTGCCAGCAGCCAAGCGGGCCCTCGGGGTACGCAGTATTTT. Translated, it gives CASSQAGPRGTQYF.

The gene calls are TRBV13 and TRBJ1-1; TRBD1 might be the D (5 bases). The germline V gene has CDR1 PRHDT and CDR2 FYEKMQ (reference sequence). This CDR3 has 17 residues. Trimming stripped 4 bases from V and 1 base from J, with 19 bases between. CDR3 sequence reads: CASSSNNPSTENTEAFF. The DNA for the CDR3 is TGTGCCAGCAGCTCCAATAACCCCTCGACAGAGAACACTGAAGCTTTCTTT.

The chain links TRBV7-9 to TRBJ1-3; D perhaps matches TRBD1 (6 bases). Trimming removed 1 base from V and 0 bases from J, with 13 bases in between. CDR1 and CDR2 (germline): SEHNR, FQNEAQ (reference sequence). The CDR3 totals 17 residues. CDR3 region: CASSLVTTTGSGNTIYF. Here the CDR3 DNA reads TGTGCCAGCAGCTTAGTAACGACGACAGGCTCTGGAAACACCATATATTTT.

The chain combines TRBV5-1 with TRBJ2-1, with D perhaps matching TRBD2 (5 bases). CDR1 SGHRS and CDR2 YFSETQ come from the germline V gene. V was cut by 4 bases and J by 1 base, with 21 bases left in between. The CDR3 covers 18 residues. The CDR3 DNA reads TGCGCCAGCAGCCCTGCAAGCCGGGCTAGGACTTCCTACAATGAGCAGTTCTTC. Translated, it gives CASSPASRARTSYNEQFF.

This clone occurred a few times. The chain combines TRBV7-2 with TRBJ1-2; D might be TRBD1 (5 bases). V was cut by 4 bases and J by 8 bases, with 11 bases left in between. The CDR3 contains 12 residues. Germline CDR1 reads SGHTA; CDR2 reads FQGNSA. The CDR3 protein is CASSSGTSGYTF. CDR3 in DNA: TGTGCCAGCAGCTCAGGGACGTCCGGCTACACCTTC.